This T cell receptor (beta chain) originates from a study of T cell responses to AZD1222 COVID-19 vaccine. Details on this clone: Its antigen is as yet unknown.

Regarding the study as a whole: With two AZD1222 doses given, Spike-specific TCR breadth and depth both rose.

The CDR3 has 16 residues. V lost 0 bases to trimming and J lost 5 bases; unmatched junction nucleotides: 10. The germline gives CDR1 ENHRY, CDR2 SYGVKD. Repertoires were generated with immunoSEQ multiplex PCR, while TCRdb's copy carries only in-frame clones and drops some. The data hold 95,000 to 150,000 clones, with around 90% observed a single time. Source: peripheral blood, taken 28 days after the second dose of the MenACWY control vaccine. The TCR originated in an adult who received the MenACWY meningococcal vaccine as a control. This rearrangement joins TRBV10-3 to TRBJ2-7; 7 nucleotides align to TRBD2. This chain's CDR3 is CAISESTLAIVDEQYF. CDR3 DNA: TGTGCCATCAGTGAGTCGACACTAGCGATAGTCGACGAGCAGTACTTC.